This TCR beta chain was sequenced during a study of blood T cell repertoires in COVID-19. The study assigned cohorts using participant-reported clinical history. Sequencing used immunoSEQ multiplex PCR; TCRdb keeps in-frame clones, though not all of them. The sample yields 150,000 to 200,000 clones, approximately 80% seen once. Trimming took off 2 bases at V and 1 base at J, with 12 bases between the two ends. The CDR3 has 15 amino acids. The germline gives CDR1 ENHRY, CDR2 SYGVKD. The sample comprised PBMCs or T cells enriched from blood (not recorded which). The rearrangement uses TRBV10-3 and TRBJ2-7, with a tentative D call TRBD2 (6 bases). The receptor was isolated from a woman aged 45-60 years who had recovered from COVID-19. Here the CDR3 reads CAISEPRSGSYEQYF. The CDR3 DNA reads as TGTGCCATCAGTGAGCCGAGGAGCGGGTCCTACGAGCAGTACTTC.